Listed below are T cell receptor beta chains from one sample, sequenced in a study of T cell responses to AZD1222 COVID-19 vaccine. Profiled with immunoSEQ multiplex PCR; TCRdb holds only in-frame clones, not every one. Of 130,000 or so clones detected, approximately 94% appear once; the ten largest clones hold under 7.5%. Sequences were derived from peripheral blood, sampled on day 0 of AZD1222 vaccination. Receptors were obtained from an adult in good health. Both conserved end residues are part of each CDR3. Each record gives: V gene, J gene, clone size, D gene, CDR3 DNA, CDR3 protein. A D gene is named only where the DNA matches it firmly. For some rows the clone size is stated as once, few or many, or as a class when expanded; others skip it.

TRBV9	TRBJ1-4	-	-	TGTGCCAGCAGCGTAACAGGCTCCACTAATGAAAAACTGTTTTTT	CASSVTGSTNEKLFF
TRBV5-8	TRBJ1-5	-	TRBD1	TGTGCCAGCAGTACGACAGGGCGGCCCAATCAGCCCCAGCATTTT	CASSTTGRPNQPQHF
TRBV21-1	TRBJ2-1	-	-	TGTGCCAGCAGCAAAGAGGAGGCGGTCGGACAGCCCAATGAGCAGTTCTTC	CASSKEEAVGQPNEQFF
TRBV7-6	TRBJ2-7	-	-	TGTGCCAGCAGCTTAGGACGGGGGACCTACGAGCAGTACTTC	CASSLGRGTYEQYF
TRBV4-1	TRBJ2-7	-	TRBD2	TGCGCCAGCAGCCATCCAGGACTAGCGGTCTACGAGCAGTACTTC	CASSHPGLAVYEQYF
TRBV6-6	TRBJ1-1	-	-	TGTGCCAGCAGTACCCCCCAGAACACTGAAGCTTTCTTT	CASSTPQNTEAFF
TRBV12-3/TRBV12-4	TRBJ1-1	few	-	TGTGCCAGCAGTCCTCCGCAGGCTGAAGCTTTCTTT	CASSPPQAEAFF
TRBV7-9	TRBJ2-1	once	-	TGTGCCAGCGAGGGGGGCTACAATGAGCAGTTCTTC	CASEGGYNEQFF
TRBV28	TRBJ1-4	-	TRBD1	TGTGCCAGCAGTTCCGTTGGGCGCGGACAGGGAGGACCCGACAGGGTTGAAAAACTGTTTTTT	CASSSVGRGQGGPDRVEKLFF
TRBV5-6	TRBJ2-3	-	-	TGTGCCAGCAGCTGGAGCGGCGGTACGCAGTATTTT	CASSWSGGTQYF
TRBV28	TRBJ1-1	-	-	TGTGCCAGCAGTCTTCCGACAGGCACTGCGGTCGCTGAAGCTTTCTTT	CASSLPTGTAVAEAFF
TRBV19	TRBJ2-1	-	-	TGTGCCAGTAGTATTTCCCCAAGTGAGCAGTTCTTC	CASSISPSEQFF
TRBV28	TRBJ1-2	-	-	TGTGCCAGTTACTCGGGACAACTCCTAGACTATGGCTACACCTTC	CASYSGQLLDYGYTF
TRBV11-1	TRBJ2-2	-	-	TGTGCCAGCAGCTTAGATCCGAACACCGGGGAGCTGTTTTTT	CASSLDPNTGELFF
TRBV6-5	TRBJ2-7	-	-	TGTGCCACCGTGGACATCTACGAGCAGTACTTC	CATVDIYEQYF
TRBV5-6	TRBJ1-5	-	TRBD1	TGTGCCAGCAGCACAAACCGCGGGACAGGGGTGCCACAGCCCCAGCATTTT	CASSTNRGTGVPQPQHF
TRBV19	TRBJ2-7	once	TRBD1	TGTGCCAGTAGTCAGGGGGCCTACGAGCAGTACTTC	CASSQGAYEQYF
TRBV6-5	TRBJ1-5	-	TRBD1	TGTGCCAGCCGGGACAGGGGATCAAATCAGCCCCAGCATTTT	CASRDRGSNQPQHF
TRBV6-1	TRBJ2-7	-	-	TGTGCCAGCAGTGATGGGCGGGAAGTCCCCTACGAGCAGTACTTC	CASSDGREVPYEQYF
TRBV3-1/TRBV3-2	TRBJ2-3	-	TRBD2	TGTGCCAGCAGCCCTAGCGGAAACACAGATACGCAGTATTTT	CASSPSGNTDTQYF
TRBV9	TRBJ2-3	once	-	TGTGCCAGCAGCGTAGGTAGCAGTACGCAGTATTTT	CASSVGSSTQYF
TRBV2	TRBJ1-1	-	-	TGTGCCAGCCGGCCACAGAACACTGAAGCTTTCTTT	CASRPQNTEAFF
TRBV19	TRBJ1-1	-	-	TGTGCCAGTAGCCTGACAGGGAACACTGAAGCTTTCTTT	CASSLTGNTEAFF
TRBV2	TRBJ2-7	-	TRBD2	TGTGCCAGCAGTCCGCTAGATAGCGGGAGGGAGTACGAGCAGTACTTC	CASSPLDSGREYEQYF
TRBV18	TRBJ1-3	-	TRBD1	TGTGCCAGCTCACCTCTCGGGACAGCCGCCCGCTCTGGAAACACCATATATTTT	CASSPLGTAARSGNTIYF
TRBV7-6	TRBJ2-7	-	TRBD1	TGTGCCAGCAGCTTAGCCCTCGGACAGGGGGCGGGCGAGCAGTACTTC	CASSLALGQGAGEQYF
TRBV5-1	TRBJ2-7	-	-	TGCGCCAGCAGCTTGCTTCAGGGGACCTACGAGCAGTACTTC	CASSLLQGTYEQYF
TRBV28	TRBJ2-4	-	-	TGTGCCAGCAGTTTCGCCCGAGGGGGGTCTGTAGCCAAAAACATTCAGTACTTC	CASSFARGGSVAKNIQYF
TRBV19	TRBJ1-1	once	-	TGTGCCAGTAGTAAACCCTCAGCGGGGAACACTGAAGCTTTCTTT	CASSKPSAGNTEAFF
TRBV5-4	TRBJ2-7	-	-	TGTGCCAGCAGCTTGGGGTTAGAGCAGTACTTC	CASSLGLEQYF
TRBV11-2	TRBJ1-1	-	-	TGTGCCAGCAGCTCGACAGCGGTGGCCCCTGAAGCTTTCTTT	CASSSTAVAPEAFF
TRBV18	TRBJ2-3	-	TRBD2	TGTGCCAGCTCACGACTAGCGGGAGACACAGATACGCAGTATTTT	CASSRLAGDTDTQYF
TRBV6-2/TRBV6-3	TRBJ2-1	-	TRBD1	TGTGCCAGCAGTTACTCGATGGACAGGGAATACAATGAGCAGTTCTTC	CASSYSMDREYNEQFF
TRBV5-1	TRBJ1-2	-	TRBD1	TGCGCCAGCAGCTCGACAGGGGGCCATAATGGCTACACCTTC	CASSSTGGHNGYTF
TRBV9	TRBJ2-2	-	-	TGTGCCAGCAGCGTAGTAACCAACACCGGGGAGCTGTTTTTT	CASSVVTNTGELFF
TRBV19	TRBJ1-5	-	TRBD1	TGTGCCAGTAGTATGATCGCACAGGGGGATCAGCCCCAGCATTTT	CASSMIAQGDQPQHF
TRBV19	TRBJ2-7	-	-	TGTGCCAATCTAGGGGGTCGGCCCTACGAGCAGTACTTC	CANLGGRPYEQYF
TRBV27	TRBJ2-4	-	-	TGTGCCAGCAGTTCTCCCGGTCGAACAAACATTCAGTACTTC	CASSSPGRTNIQYF
TRBV5-1	TRBJ1-1	-	-	TGCGCCAGCCGCGAAAATCTGGGGGTCATGAATACTGAAGCTTTCTTT	CASRENLGVMNTEAFF
TRBV14	TRBJ1-2	-	-	TGTGCCAGCAGCCGCTCCCAGGGTAACTATGGCTACACCTTC	CASSRSQGNYGYTF
TRBV7-2	TRBJ1-1	-	-	TGTGCCAGCAGCCCCCGGCGGAGCACTGAAGCTTTCTTT	CASSPRRSTEAFF
TRBV2	TRBJ1-5	-	-	TGTGCCAGCAGCGTACAGAGGTTTGGGGATCAGCCCCAGCATTTT	CASSVQRFGDQPQHF
TRBV29-1	TRBJ1-1	-	-	TGCAGCGTTGAAGGGGGGACATTAACCGAAGCTTTCTTT	CSVEGGTLTEAFF
TRBV19	TRBJ1-2	-	-	TGTGCCAGTAGTCTTTCTTCGTATGGCTACACCTTC	CASSLSSYGYTF
TRBV20-1	TRBJ2-1	few	-	TGCAGTGCTGGAGGCTACAATGAGCAGTTCTTC	CSAGGYNEQFF